Listed below are T cell receptor beta chains from one sample, sequenced in a study of vaccination and CD4 T cells after COVID-19. TCRdb re-derived calls from the PCR reads in MiXCR, one entry per CDR3 protein. This table has under 20,000 distinct CDR3 sequences, 31% appearing once. Antigens of these TCRs are unknown. Sequencing was done on a sample of cultured CD4+ T cells from blood. These receptors came from a human donor with COVID-19. CDR3s include the opening cysteine and the closing phenylalanine or tryptophan. Fields, in order: clone size, J gene, D gene, V gene, CDR3 DNA, CDR3 protein. The D gene is left open where the match is weak. Expanded clones are given a class, and other clones once, few, many or no size at all.

clone size: few; J gene: TRBJ2-3; D gene: -; V gene: TRBV20-1; CDR3 DNA: TGCAGTGCTATGGGACCTAGCACAGATACGCAGTATTTT; CDR3 protein: CSAMGPSTDTQYF
clone size: -; J gene: TRBJ1-3; D gene: TRBD1; V gene: TRBV5-1; CDR3 DNA: TGCGCCAGCAGGGCAGGGGGCAAGGGAAACACCATATATTTT; CDR3 protein: CASRAGGKGNTIYF
clone size: -; J gene: TRBJ1-5; D gene: -; V gene: TRBV21-1; CDR3 DNA: TGTGCCAGCATCTCCCCTCAAAGCAATCAGCCCCAGCATTTT; CDR3 protein: CASISPQSNQPQHF
clone size: few; J gene: TRBJ2-3; D gene: -; V gene: TRBV6-1; CDR3 DNA: TGTGCCAGCAGTACTACAGGGCGGACGCAGTATTTT; CDR3 protein: CASSTTGRTQYF
clone size: few; J gene: TRBJ2-5; D gene: TRBD1; V gene: TRBV7-2; CDR3 DNA: TGTGCCAGCAGCTCTCCGGGACAGGGGAAAGAGACCCAGTACTTC; CDR3 protein: CASSSPGQGKETQYF
clone size: few; J gene: TRBJ1-5; D gene: TRBD1; V gene: TRBV11-2; CDR3 DNA: TGTGCCAGCAGCTGGGGGACAGGGGGCTGGAGCAATCAGCCCCAGCATTTT; CDR3 protein: CASSWGTGGWSNQPQHF
clone size: medium-sized; J gene: TRBJ2-7; D gene: TRBD1; V gene: TRBV15; CDR3 DNA: TGTGCCACCAGCAGAGGCGGGACAGGGGGACCCGAGCAGTACTTC; CDR3 protein: CATSRGGTGGPEQYF
clone size: few; J gene: TRBJ1-1; D gene: -; V gene: TRBV12-3/TRBV12-4; CDR3 DNA: TGTGCCAGCAGCGCCGCCCACAGGGACACTGAAGCTTTCTTT; CDR3 protein: CASSAAHRDTEAFF
clone size: few; J gene: TRBJ1-1; D gene: -; V gene: TRBV2; CDR3 DNA: TGTGCCAGCACCCGACATCAAGGGGGCACTGAAGCTTTCTTT; CDR3 protein: CASTRHQGGTEAFF
clone size: once; J gene: TRBJ2-5; D gene: TRBD1; V gene: TRBV11-2; CDR3 DNA: TGTGCCAGCAGCGCGGGACAGGGTGTAGAGACCCAGTACTTC; CDR3 protein: CASSAGQGVETQYF
clone size: -; J gene: TRBJ1-1; D gene: -; V gene: TRBV20-1; CDR3 DNA: TGCAGTGCTAGAGATCTTTTGGACCCGAGGGTCACTGAAGCTTTCTTT; CDR3 protein: CSARDLLDPRVTEAFF
clone size: -; J gene: TRBJ1-1; D gene: TRBD1; V gene: TRBV7-2; CDR3 DNA: TGTGCCAGCAGCCCCACATCAGGGGGGTACACATGGCACACTGAAGCTTTCTTT; CDR3 protein: CASSPTSGGYTWHTEAFF
clone size: few; J gene: TRBJ1-1; D gene: -; V gene: TRBV19; CDR3 DNA: TGTGCCAGTAGTATAGAGGGGACACCAAACACTGAAGCTTTCTTT; CDR3 protein: CASSIEGTPNTEAFF
clone size: -; J gene: TRBJ1-5; D gene: TRBD1; V gene: TRBV5-4; CDR3 DNA: TGTGCCAGCAGTACCGGGACAGGCGATCAGCCCCAGCATTTT; CDR3 protein: CASSTGTGDQPQHF
clone size: -; J gene: TRBJ2-2; D gene: -; V gene: TRBV19; CDR3 DNA: TGTGCCAGTAGTATCACGACAGTAAACACCGGGGAGCTGTTTTTT; CDR3 protein: CASSITTVNTGELFF
clone size: few; J gene: TRBJ2-3; D gene: -; V gene: TRBV20-1; CDR3 DNA: TGCAGTGCTGGGGACTGGCGCACAGATACGCAGTATTTT; CDR3 protein: CSAGDWRTDTQYF
clone size: few; J gene: TRBJ2-2; D gene: TRBD1; V gene: TRBV7-7; CDR3 DNA: TGTGCTAGCAAACAGGGGCCCGGGGAGCTGTTTTTT; CDR3 protein: CASKQGPGELFF
clone size: -; J gene: TRBJ2-7; D gene: TRBD1; V gene: TRBV27; CDR3 DNA: TGTGCCAGCGGACAGGGACTGCACTCCTACGAGCAGTACTTC; CDR3 protein: CASGQGLHSYEQYF
clone size: -; J gene: TRBJ2-7; D gene: -; V gene: TRBV6-5; CDR3 DNA: TGTGCCAGCAGTTACTCAGAGGGGAACGAGCAGTACTTC; CDR3 protein: CASSYSEGNEQYF
clone size: -; J gene: TRBJ1-2; D gene: TRBD1; V gene: TRBV7-9; CDR3 DNA: TGTGCCAGCAGCCCCTTCAGACCGACAGGGGGCGCTTATGGCTACACCTTC; CDR3 protein: CASSPFRPTGGAYGYTF
clone size: -; J gene: TRBJ2-3; D gene: -; V gene: TRBV5-6; CDR3 DNA: TGTGCCAGCAGCTTGACCGGGACCAGTACATATACGCAGTATTTT; CDR3 protein: CASSLTGTSTYTQYF
clone size: -; J gene: TRBJ1-2; D gene: TRBD1; V gene: TRBV6-1; CDR3 DNA: TGTGCCAGCAGTCCGGGACAGGGATTTGTCTATGGCTACACCTTC; CDR3 protein: CASSPGQGFVYGYTF
clone size: -; J gene: TRBJ1-4; D gene: TRBD1; V gene: TRBV27; CDR3 DNA: TGTGCCAGCAGTGAAGGGACAGGGTTCGAAAAACTGTTTTTT; CDR3 protein: CASSEGTGFEKLFF
clone size: -; J gene: TRBJ2-7; D gene: -; V gene: TRBV14; CDR3 DNA: TGTGCCAGCGCCGCCAGGGTCAACGAGCAGTACTTC; CDR3 protein: CASAARVNEQYF
clone size: -; J gene: TRBJ2-7; D gene: TRBD1; V gene: TRBV12-3/TRBV12-4; CDR3 DNA: TGTGCCAGCACCGACCGGGACAGAGCCTACGAGCAGTACTTC; CDR3 protein: CASTDRDRAYEQYF
clone size: -; J gene: TRBJ1-5; D gene: TRBD1; V gene: TRBV12-3/TRBV12-4; CDR3 DNA: TGTGCCAGCAGTTACCGGACAGGGGGGAATCAGCCCCAGCATTTT; CDR3 protein: CASSYRTGGNQPQHF
clone size: -; J gene: TRBJ2-2; D gene: -; V gene: TRBV11-2; CDR3 DNA: TGTGCCAGCAGCCTACGGGCGGGCGGAAACACCGGGGAGCTGTTTTTT; CDR3 protein: CASSLRAGGNTGELFF
clone size: -; J gene: TRBJ2-3; D gene: -; V gene: TRBV11-1; CDR3 DNA: TGTGCCAGCAACTTGAGCCGGAGAGATACGCAGTATTTT; CDR3 protein: CASNLSRRDTQYF
clone size: -; J gene: TRBJ2-1; D gene: TRBD1; V gene: TRBV28; CDR3 DNA: TGTGCCAGCAGTTTGGGTGACAGGGTCTTGCATGAGCAGTTCTTC; CDR3 protein: CASSLGDRVLHEQFF
clone size: -; J gene: TRBJ2-2; D gene: -; V gene: TRBV7-2; CDR3 DNA: TGTGCCAGCAGCGCCAGGACAGCTTACACCGGGGAGCGGTTTTTT; CDR3 protein: CASSARTAYTGERFF
clone size: few; J gene: TRBJ1-5; D gene: -; V gene: TRBV6-1; CDR3 DNA: TGTGCCAGCAGGAGGGACAATAGCAATCAGCCCCAGCATTTT; CDR3 protein: CASRRDNSNQPQHF
clone size: medium-sized; J gene: TRBJ2-7; D gene: -; V gene: TRBV11-3; CDR3 DNA: TGTGCCAGCAGCAAAGGAGCGTCAAGCTCCTACGAGCAGTACTTC; CDR3 protein: CASSKGASSSYEQYF
clone size: medium-sized; J gene: TRBJ1-5; D gene: -; V gene: TRBV20-1; CDR3 DNA: TGCAGTGCTAGTGCCCTAAATAGCAATCAGCCCCAGCATTTT; CDR3 protein: CSASALNSNQPQHF
clone size: few; J gene: TRBJ1-2; D gene: -; V gene: TRBV11-2; CDR3 DNA: TGTGCCAGCAGCTCTTCAGCCTCTAACTATGGCTACACCTTC; CDR3 protein: CASSSSASNYGYTF
clone size: -; J gene: TRBJ1-1; D gene: -; V gene: TRBV7-8; CDR3 DNA: TGTGCCAGCAGCTTAGCGCAAGGGGGAAGGAACACTGAAGCTTTCTTT; CDR3 protein: CASSLAQGGRNTEAFF
clone size: -; J gene: TRBJ1-1; D gene: -; V gene: TRBV7-6; CDR3 DNA: TGTGCCAGCAGCTCAGGGAAACGAGGGACTGAAGCTTTCTTT; CDR3 protein: CASSSGKRGTEAFF
clone size: -; J gene: TRBJ1-4; D gene: -; V gene: TRBV6-1; CDR3 DNA: TGTGCCAGCAGCGGCAGGATTTATGAAAAACTGTTTTTT; CDR3 protein: CASSGRIYEKLFF
clone size: once; J gene: TRBJ1-2; D gene: TRBD1; V gene: TRBV6-1; CDR3 DNA: TGTGCCAACAGTGAGGACAGGGGGCAGGGCTACACCTTC; CDR3 protein: CANSEDRGQGYTF
clone size: few; J gene: TRBJ2-5; D gene: TRBD1; V gene: TRBV7-7; CDR3 DNA: TGTGCTAGCAGCTTAGTTGGGACAGGGGAAGCGACCCAGTACTTC; CDR3 protein: CASSLVGTGEATQYF
clone size: few; J gene: TRBJ2-5; D gene: TRBD1; V gene: TRBV29-1; CDR3 DNA: TGCAGCGTTAGACGAGACAGGGGGCGGGAGACCCAGTACTTC; CDR3 protein: CSVRRDRGRETQYF
clone size: -; J gene: TRBJ2-5; D gene: -; V gene: TRBV11-2; CDR3 DNA: TGTGCCAGCAGCTTATATCGGGGCACGGGAGAGACCCAGTACTTC; CDR3 protein: CASSLYRGTGETQYF
clone size: -; J gene: TRBJ1-1; D gene: -; V gene: TRBV6-1; CDR3 DNA: TGTGCCAGCAGACAGACAGGCAACACTGAAGCTTTCTTT; CDR3 protein: CASRQTGNTEAFF
clone size: -; J gene: TRBJ2-7; D gene: TRBD2; V gene: TRBV19; CDR3 DNA: TGTGCCAGTAGTATCTCTAGCGGGGACTCCTACGAGCAGTACTTC; CDR3 protein: CASSISSGDSYEQYF
clone size: few; J gene: TRBJ1-1; D gene: TRBD1; V gene: TRBV7-3; CDR3 DNA: TGTGCCAGCAGCTTACGACAGGGAGACGAAGCTTTCTTT; CDR3 protein: CASSLRQGDEAFF
clone size: -; J gene: TRBJ1-1; D gene: -; V gene: TRBV18; CDR3 DNA: TGTGCCAGCTCACCTAACACGGAGAACACTGAAGCTTTCTTT; CDR3 protein: CASSPNTENTEAFF
clone size: -; J gene: TRBJ1-2; D gene: TRBD1; V gene: TRBV20-1; CDR3 DNA: TGCAGTGCTAGAGAGGCAGGGGGCGGTAACTATGGCTACACCTTC; CDR3 protein: CSAREAGGGNYGYTF
clone size: few; J gene: TRBJ1-2; D gene: -; V gene: TRBV2; CDR3 DNA: TGTGCCAGCAGTGACGCGAGCACTAACTATGGCTACACCTTC; CDR3 protein: CASSDASTNYGYTF
clone size: few; J gene: TRBJ1-5; D gene: TRBD1; V gene: TRBV19; CDR3 DNA: TGTGCCAGTAGTCGAACCGGACAGGGGCGCGGTCAGCCCCAGCATTTT; CDR3 protein: CASSRTGQGRGQPQHF
clone size: -; J gene: TRBJ2-7; D gene: TRBD1; V gene: TRBV12-3/TRBV12-4; CDR3 DNA: TGTGCCAGCAGCCCGGGACAGGGAACCGACGAGCAGTACTTC; CDR3 protein: CASSPGQGTDEQYF
clone size: -; J gene: TRBJ2-3; D gene: TRBD2; V gene: TRBV28; CDR3 DNA: TGTGCCAGCAGCACCGGGACTAGCGGGGTAGATACGCAGTATTTT; CDR3 protein: CASSTGTSGVDTQYF
clone size: -; J gene: TRBJ1-2; D gene: -; V gene: TRBV6-5; CDR3 DNA: TGTGCCAGCAGTTTCGACAGCAAGACTTCTGGCTACACCTTC; CDR3 protein: CASSFDSKTSGYTF
clone size: -; J gene: TRBJ1-5; D gene: TRBD1; V gene: TRBV25-1; CDR3 DNA: TGTGCCAGCAGTGGACGGACAGGGAACAATCAGCCCCAGCATTTT; CDR3 protein: CASSGRTGNNQPQHF
clone size: few; J gene: TRBJ2-7; D gene: TRBD1; V gene: TRBV27; CDR3 DNA: TGTGCCAGCAGGTTAGGGCCTGGGACAGGGGCCTACGAGCAGTACTTC; CDR3 protein: CASRLGPGTGAYEQYF